This T cell receptor (beta chain) is from a study of cytomegalovirus exposure and HLA in healthy donors. This clone has a handful of counts. The ends were cut back, 2 bases at V and 1 base at J, with 11 bases in the middle. CDR3 size: 15 residues. The germline V gene encodes CDR1 MNHEY and CDR2 SVGAGI. The PCR made use of 60 Vbeta and 13 Jbeta primers. The method was immunoSEQ multiplex PCR; TCRdb's version includes in-frame clones alone and lacks a portion of them. The repertoire holds about 160,000 clones, with around 80% as singletons. The sequencing sample was made of PBMCs. J is TRBJ1-1 and V is TRBV6-5; a possible D gene is TRBD1 (6 bases). The TCR was taken from a man aged 30-40 years in good health and CMV-seronegative. The CDR3 nucleotides read TGTGCCAGCAGTTACCTGGGACAACCGAACACTGAAGCTTTCTTT. Its protein is CASSYLGQPNTEAFF.